This entry is about one TCR beta chain. The data stem from a study of blood T cell repertoires in COVID-19. At the level of the study: PBMCs, B-cell-depleted T cells, or T cells were the source of the cDNA or gDNA that made up the material.

Trimming stripped 0 bases from V and 5 bases from J, with 10 bases between. The CDR3 covers 14 residues. Germline CDR1 and CDR2: SGHRS and YFSETQ. Individuals aged roughly 18 to 95 years were recruited from 24 US areas. Assignment of participants to cohorts was predicated upon participant-reported clinical history. The protocol was immunoSEQ multiplex PCR, while the TCRdb copy is restricted to in-frame clones and leaves out a portion. The sample records fewer than 250,000 clones, around 87% being singletons. The rearrangement joins TRBV5-1 to TRBJ2-3, with a weak D call TRBD1 (6 bases). The sample taken for sequencing was PBMCs or T cells enriched from blood (not recorded which). The TCR was taken from a woman aged 40 to 50 in a cohort exposed to, infected with or recovered from COVID-19 (not recorded which). The CDR3 reads CASSLDSGVDTQYF. CDR3 nucleotide sequence: TGCGCCAGCAGCTTGGACTCAGGGGTAGATACGCAGTATTTT.